This T cell receptor (beta chain) was found in a study of long-term antiretroviral therapy in people with HIV. V shed 3 bases and J shed 3 bases, with 10 bases lying between them. This CDR3 region has 14 residues. Germline V gene lookup returns CDR1 SGHTS and CDR2 YDEGEE. The study used samples holding roughly 1-10 million cryopreserved PBMC before DNA extraction. Whole-study findings and limits: The data indicate that diversity increased after ART but remained below transplant donor controls.

Sequencing relied on immunoSEQ assay v3.0, run at survey level. Samples were sequenced targeting roughly 40,000-50,000 T-cell genomes each. Some clones are missing from TCRdb's copy, which holds only in-frame ones; the method was immunoSEQ multiplex PCR. This sample has about 22,000 clones, with roughly four fifths found just once. Notes on this clone: Antigen unknown.

The gene calls are TRBV5-8 and TRBJ1-3, with D tentatively TRBD1 (5 bases). Sequenced material: unsorted PBMCs, taken less than 1.8 years before starting antiretroviral therapy. The origin of this receptor is a woman aged 40 to 50 with HIV. This CDR3 reads CASSSGHFGNTIYF. CDR3 nucleotides: TGTGCCAGCAGCTCCGGACACTTTGGAAACACCATATATTTT.